The 7 T cell receptor beta chains in this list originate from one sample, sequenced in a study of OX40 agonist ivuxolimab in advanced cancers. Sequenced by immunoSEQ multiplex PCR; TCRdb stores in-frame clones only, minus some. The data show some 53,000 clones, around 94% seen once. The source was CD4+ or CD8+ T cells sorted from blood, collected in a trial of the OX40 agonist ivuxolimab. The receptors here all came from an adult with an advanced solid tumor such as melanoma, head and neck, liver or kidney cancer.

This clone has a handful of counts. This chain joins TRBV11-2 and TRBJ2-5; weak D call: TRBD2 (5 bases). V shed 5 bases and J shed 3 bases, with 19 bases lying between them. Germline V gene data show CDR1 as SGHAT and CDR2 as FQNNGV. The CDR3 runs to 16 residues. The CDR3, as DNA: TGTGCCAGCAGCCACGACCCCGGACTCGCTGAAGAGACCCAGTACTTC. Translation gives CASSHDPGLAEETQYF.

V is TRBV2 and J is TRBJ2-7; 8 bases match TRBD2. CDR1 and CDR2 from the germline V gene are SNHLY and FYNNEI. The CDR3 sequence is 20 residues long. The junction had 23 bases not matched to a gene; V was cut back by 2 bases and J by 5 bases. The CDR3 spells CASSEMIGGRAGGTADEQYF. The DNA of the CDR3 is TGTGCCAGCAGTGAAATGATCGGGGGCAGGGCGGGAGGAACTGCCGACGAGCAGTACTTC.

The V gene is TRBV25-1, the J gene TRBJ1-3; D is ambiguous. CDR3 length: 13 amino acids. CDR1 is MGHDK and CDR2 is SYGVNS in the germline V gene. The CDR3 protein is CAKQYLSGNTIYF. CDR3 DNA sequence: TGTGCGAAACAGTACCTCTCTGGAAACACCATATATTTT.

This chain connects TRBV6-1 to TRBJ2-2; D unclear. This CDR3 is 12 amino acids long. Trimming removed 7 bases at V and 4 bases at J, with 7 bases between. The V gene's germline CDR1 is MNHNS and CDR2 SASEGT. The CDR3 DNA reads TGTGCCAGCAAGTTGGCCACCGGGGAGCTGTTTTTT. Protein product: CASKLATGELFF.

V and J are TRBV4-3 and TRBJ2-7; 12 bases are shared with TRBD2. The CDR3 runs 19 residues. The germline gives CDR1 LGHNA, CDR2 YSLEER. V shed 0 bases and J 4 bases; nucleotides not matched to a gene: 13. CDR3 amino acids: CASSQDKANLAGGPYEQYF. The CDR3 DNA reads as TGCGCCAGCAGCCAAGATAAGGCCAATCTAGCGGGAGGGCCGTACGAGCAGTACTTC.

The chain carries TRBV7-2 and TRBJ2-1; D is unclear. The germline gives CDR1 SGHTA, CDR2 FQGNSA. The CDR3 is made up of 14 amino acids. V lost 1 base and J lost 2, with 6 bases in between. CDR3 sequence (DNA): TGTGCCAGCAGCTTAGAGGCGACCTACAATGAGCAGTTCTTC. It codes for CASSLEATYNEQFF.

CDR3 residues: CASSPLWTNQETQYF. As DNA, the CDR3 is TGTGCCAGCTCACCCCTTTGGACAAACCAAGAGACCCAGTACTTC. V and J are TRBV18 and TRBJ2-5, with D possibly matching TRBD1 (5 bases). Germline CDR1 KGHSH, CDR2 LQKENI. The CDR3 is made up of 15 amino acids. V lost 3 bases, J lost 0 bases, and 11 bases lay in between. Together with reference TRBV18 and TRBJ2-5, the CDR3 gives the full variable domain: NAGVMQNPRHLVRRRGQEARLRCSPMKGHSHVYWYRQLPEEGLKFMVYLQKENIIDESGMPKERFSAEFPKEGPSILRIQQVVRGDSAAYFCASSPLWTNQETQYFGPGTRLLVL.